This T cell receptor beta chain was sequenced during a study of T cell repertoires in cytomegalovirus infection. As for the study in general: Alongside well-studied HLA-B-restricted CMV epitopes, recently identified HLA-C-restricted CMV epitopes were also used. Public TCR beta signature analysis indicated the presence of both CMV infection and matching HLA type.

Note on this clonotype: Its antigen is not known.

Points from the study as a whole: Cumulative frequency (of public TCR beta family members) identified carriers of CMV plus the relevant HLA. HLA-C-restricted CMV clonotypes gave the most frequent clonotype in two of eight donors.

Via MiXCR, TCRdb re-called the reads, giving one row per CDR3 protein. This table holds 570,000 or so distinct CDR3 sequences, roughly 42% found once. The germline V gene has CDR1 DFQATT and CDR2 SNEGSKA (reference sequence). The length of the CDR3 is 15 residues. The V end was cut by 5 bases, the J end by 4 bases, with 19 bases between. The specimen comprised cultured PBMCs, sampled from culture after CMV antigen stimulation. This sequence joins TRBV20-1 and TRBJ2-3, with D perhaps TRBD2 (5 bases). This TCR was recovered from a human donor in good health (CMV status not recorded). Some clones in this sample may be carry-over from other donors' samples. CDR3 nucleotides: TGCAGTGCTGAGGATTACGGGGATAAAGCAGATACGCAGTATTTT. Translation gives CSAEDYGDKADTQYF.